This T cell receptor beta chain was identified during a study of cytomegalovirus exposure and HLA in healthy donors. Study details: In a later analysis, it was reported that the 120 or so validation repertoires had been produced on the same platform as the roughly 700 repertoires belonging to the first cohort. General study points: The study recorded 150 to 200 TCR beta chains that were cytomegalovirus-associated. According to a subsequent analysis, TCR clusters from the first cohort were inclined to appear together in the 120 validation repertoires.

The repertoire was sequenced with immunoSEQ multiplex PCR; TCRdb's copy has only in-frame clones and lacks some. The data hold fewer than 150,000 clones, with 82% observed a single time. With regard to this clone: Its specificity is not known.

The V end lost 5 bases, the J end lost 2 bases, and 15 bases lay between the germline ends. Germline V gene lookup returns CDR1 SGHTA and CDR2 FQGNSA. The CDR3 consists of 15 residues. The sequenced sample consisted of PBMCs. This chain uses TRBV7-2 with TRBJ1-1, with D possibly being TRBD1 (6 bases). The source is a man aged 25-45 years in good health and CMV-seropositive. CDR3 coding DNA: TGTGCCAGCAGCCCCAGGAGGGGGGGAAACACTGAAGCTTTCTTT. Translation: CASSPRRGGNTEAFF.